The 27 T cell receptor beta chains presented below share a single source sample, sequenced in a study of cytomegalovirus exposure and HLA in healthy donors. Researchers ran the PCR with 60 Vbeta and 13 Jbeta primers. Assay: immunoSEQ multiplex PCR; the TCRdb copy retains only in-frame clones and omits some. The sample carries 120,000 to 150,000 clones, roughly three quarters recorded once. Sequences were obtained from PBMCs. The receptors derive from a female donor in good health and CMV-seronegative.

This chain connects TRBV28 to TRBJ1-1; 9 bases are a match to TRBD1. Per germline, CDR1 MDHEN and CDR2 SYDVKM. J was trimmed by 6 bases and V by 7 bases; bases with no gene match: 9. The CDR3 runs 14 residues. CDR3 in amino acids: CASKKDRGRPEAFF. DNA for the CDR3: TGTGCCAGCAAAAAGGACAGGGGACGGCCTGAAGCTTTCTTT.

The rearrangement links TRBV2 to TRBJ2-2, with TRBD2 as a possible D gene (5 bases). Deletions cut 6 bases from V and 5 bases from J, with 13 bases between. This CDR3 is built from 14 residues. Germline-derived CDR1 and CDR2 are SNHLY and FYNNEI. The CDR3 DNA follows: TGTGCCAGCAGCAGGAACCCGGGGACCGGGGAGCTGTTTTTT. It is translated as CASSRNPGTGELFF.

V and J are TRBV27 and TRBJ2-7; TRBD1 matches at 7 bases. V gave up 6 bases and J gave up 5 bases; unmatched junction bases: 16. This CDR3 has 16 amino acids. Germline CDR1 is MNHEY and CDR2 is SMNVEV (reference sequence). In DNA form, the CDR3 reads TGTGCCAGCAGACCCGGACAGGCCCGGTTCAGCGACGAGCAGTACTTC. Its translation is CASRPGQARFSDEQYF.

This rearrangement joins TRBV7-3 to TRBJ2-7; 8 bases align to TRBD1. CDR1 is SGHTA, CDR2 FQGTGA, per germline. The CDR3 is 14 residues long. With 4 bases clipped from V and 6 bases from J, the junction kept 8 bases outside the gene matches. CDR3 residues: CASSSDRVGAEQYF. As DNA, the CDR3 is TGTGCCAGCAGCTCGGACAGGGTCGGGGCCGAGCAGTACTTC.

The CDR3 nucleotides read TGTGCCAGCAGCTTTATCAGTTTGAACACTGAAGCTTTCTTT. Translation gives CASSFISLNTEAFF. The chain carries TRBV5-6 and TRBJ1-1; D not resolved. The CDR3 has 14 amino acids. Germline CDR1 and CDR2: SGHDT and YYEEEE. V lost 2 bases to trimming and J lost 0 bases, with 8 bases between them. The variable domain in full, completed from reference TRBV5-6 and TRBJ1-1, reads DAGVTQSPTHLIKTRGQQVTLRCSPKSGHDTVSWYQQALGQGPQFIFQYYEEEERQRGNFPDRFSGHQFPNYSSELNVNALLLGDSALYLCASSFISLNTEAFFGQGTRLTVV.

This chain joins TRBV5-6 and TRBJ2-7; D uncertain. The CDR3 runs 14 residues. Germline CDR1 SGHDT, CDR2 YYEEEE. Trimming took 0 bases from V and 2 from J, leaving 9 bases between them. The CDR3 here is CASSLGASTYEQYF. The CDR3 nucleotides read TGTGCCAGCAGCTTGGGAGCTAGTACCTACGAGCAGTACTTC.

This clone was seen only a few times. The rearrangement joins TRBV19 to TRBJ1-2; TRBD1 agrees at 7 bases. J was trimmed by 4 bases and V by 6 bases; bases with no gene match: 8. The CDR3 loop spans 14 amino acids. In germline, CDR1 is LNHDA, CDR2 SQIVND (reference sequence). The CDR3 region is CASRNRGRGYGYTF. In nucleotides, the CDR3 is TGTGCCAGTAGAAACAGGGGAAGGGGCTATGGCTACACCTTC.

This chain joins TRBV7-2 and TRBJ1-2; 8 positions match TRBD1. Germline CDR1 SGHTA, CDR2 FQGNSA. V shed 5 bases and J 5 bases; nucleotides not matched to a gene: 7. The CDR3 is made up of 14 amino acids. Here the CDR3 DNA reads TGTGCCAGCAGCCTCAGACAGGGGCTATATGGCTACACCTTC. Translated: CASSLRQGLYGYTF.

The chain's CDR3 is CASKAQRYEQYF. DNA of the CDR3: TGTGCCAGCAAGGCGCAGCGCTACGAGCAGTACTTC. The chain links TRBV2 to TRBJ2-7; the D is unclear. The CDR3 runs 12 residues. Trimming left V 7 bases short and J 3 bases short, with 10 bases between. Germline V lookup: CDR1 SNHLY, CDR2 FYNNEI.

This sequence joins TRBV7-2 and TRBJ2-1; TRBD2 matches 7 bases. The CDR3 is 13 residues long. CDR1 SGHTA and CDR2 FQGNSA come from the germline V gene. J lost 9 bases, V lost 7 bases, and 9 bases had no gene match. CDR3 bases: TGTGCCAGCACCCAGGAATGGGGGGGTGAGCAGTTCTTC. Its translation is CASTQEWGGEQFF.

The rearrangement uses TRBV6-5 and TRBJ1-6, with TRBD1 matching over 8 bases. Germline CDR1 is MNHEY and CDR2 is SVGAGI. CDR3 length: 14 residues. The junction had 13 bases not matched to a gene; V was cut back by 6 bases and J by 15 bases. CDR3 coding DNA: TGTGCCAGCAGCCCCCGACAGGGGAATCATAACCTCCACTTT. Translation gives CASSPRQGNHNLHF.

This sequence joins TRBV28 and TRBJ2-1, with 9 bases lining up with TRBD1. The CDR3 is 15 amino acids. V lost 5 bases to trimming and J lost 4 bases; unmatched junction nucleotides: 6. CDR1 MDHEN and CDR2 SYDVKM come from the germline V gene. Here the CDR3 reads CASSTNRGRYNEQFF. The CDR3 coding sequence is TGTGCCAGCAGTACTAACAGGGGGCGGTACAATGAGCAGTTCTTC.

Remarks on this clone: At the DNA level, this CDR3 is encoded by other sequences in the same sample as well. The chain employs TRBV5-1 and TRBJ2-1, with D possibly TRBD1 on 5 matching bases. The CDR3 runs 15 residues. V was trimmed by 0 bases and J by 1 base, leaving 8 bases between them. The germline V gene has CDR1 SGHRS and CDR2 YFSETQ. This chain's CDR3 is CASSLVQGSYNEQFF. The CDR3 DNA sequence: TGCGCCAGCAGCTTGGTTCAGGGTTCCTACAATGAGCAGTTCTTC.

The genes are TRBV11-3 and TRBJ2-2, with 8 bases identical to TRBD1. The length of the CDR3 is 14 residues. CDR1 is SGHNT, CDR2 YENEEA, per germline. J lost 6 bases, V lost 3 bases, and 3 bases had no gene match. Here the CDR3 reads CASSLDREAGELFF. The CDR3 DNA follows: TGTGCCAGCAGCTTGGACAGGGAAGCCGGGGAGCTGTTTTTT.

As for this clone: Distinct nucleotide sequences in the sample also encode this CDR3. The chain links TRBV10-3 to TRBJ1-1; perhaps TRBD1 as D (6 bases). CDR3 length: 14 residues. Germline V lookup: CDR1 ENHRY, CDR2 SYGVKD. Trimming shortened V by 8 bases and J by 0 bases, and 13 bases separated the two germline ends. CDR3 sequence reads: CAISAGDLNTEAFF. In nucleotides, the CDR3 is TGTGCCATCTCTGCAGGGGACCTGAACACTGAAGCTTTCTTT.

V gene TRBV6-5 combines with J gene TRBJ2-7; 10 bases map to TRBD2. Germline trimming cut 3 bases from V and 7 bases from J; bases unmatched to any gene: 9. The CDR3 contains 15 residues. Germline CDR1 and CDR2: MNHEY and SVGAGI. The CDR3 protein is CASSYKREGTGEQYF. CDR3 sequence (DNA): TGTGCCAGCAGTTATAAGCGGGAGGGGACGGGGGAGCAGTACTTC.

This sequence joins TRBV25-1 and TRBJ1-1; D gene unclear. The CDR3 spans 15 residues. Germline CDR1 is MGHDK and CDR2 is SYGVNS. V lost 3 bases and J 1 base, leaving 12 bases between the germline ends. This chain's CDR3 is CASSDLERQNTEAFF. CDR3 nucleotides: TGTGCCAGCAGTGACCTCGAGCGGCAGAACACTGAAGCTTTCTTT.

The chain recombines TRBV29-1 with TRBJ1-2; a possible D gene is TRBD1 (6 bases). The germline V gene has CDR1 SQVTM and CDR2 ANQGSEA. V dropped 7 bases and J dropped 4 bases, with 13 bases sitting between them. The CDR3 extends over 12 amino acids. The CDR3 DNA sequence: TGCAGCGCAGCTCAGGGGAGCTATGGCTACACCTTC. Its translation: CSAAQGSYGYTF.

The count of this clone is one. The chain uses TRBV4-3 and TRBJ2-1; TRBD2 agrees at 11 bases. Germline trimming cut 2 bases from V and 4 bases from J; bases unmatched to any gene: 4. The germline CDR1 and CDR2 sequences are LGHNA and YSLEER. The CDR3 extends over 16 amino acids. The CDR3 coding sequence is TGCGCCAGCAGCCAAAGACTAGCGGGACCTTACAATGAGCAGTTCTTC. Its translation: CASSQRLAGPYNEQFF.

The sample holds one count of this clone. The CDR3 here is CASSFTGKTEAFF. The DNA of the CDR3 is TGTGCCAGCTCATTTACAGGGAAAACTGAAGCTTTCTTT. The chain links TRBV18 to TRBJ1-1; D might be TRBD1 (6 bases). V shed 5 bases and J shed 5 bases, with 12 bases lying between them. CDR1 and CDR2 from the germline V gene are KGHSH and LQKENI. The CDR3 loop spans 13 amino acids.

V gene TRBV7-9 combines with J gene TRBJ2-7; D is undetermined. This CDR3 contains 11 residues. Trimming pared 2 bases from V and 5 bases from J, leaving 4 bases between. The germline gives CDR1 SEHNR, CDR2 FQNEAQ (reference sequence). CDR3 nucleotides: TGTGCCAGCAGCTTAAGCCACGAGCAGTACTTC. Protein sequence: CASSLSHEQYF.

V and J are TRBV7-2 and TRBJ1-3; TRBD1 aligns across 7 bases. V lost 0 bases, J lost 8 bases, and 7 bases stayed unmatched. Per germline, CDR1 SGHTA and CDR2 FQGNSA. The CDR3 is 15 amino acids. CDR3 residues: CASSLANRGWDTIYF. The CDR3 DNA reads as TGTGCCAGCAGCTTAGCGAACAGGGGTTGGGACACCATATATTTT.

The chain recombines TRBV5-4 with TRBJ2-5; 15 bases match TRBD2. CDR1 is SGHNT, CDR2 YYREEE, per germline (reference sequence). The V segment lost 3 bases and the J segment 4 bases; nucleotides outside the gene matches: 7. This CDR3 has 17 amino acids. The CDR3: CASSSGTSGGYGETQYF. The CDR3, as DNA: TGTGCCAGCAGCTCCGGGACTAGCGGGGGGTACGGAGAGACCCAGTACTTC.

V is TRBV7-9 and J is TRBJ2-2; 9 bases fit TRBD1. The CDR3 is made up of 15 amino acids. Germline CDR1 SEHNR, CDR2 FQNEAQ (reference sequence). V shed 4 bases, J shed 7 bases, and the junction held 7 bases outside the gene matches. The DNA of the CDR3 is TGTGCCAGCAGCTCGTCCGGGACAGGGCTCGGGGAGCTGTTTTTT. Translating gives CASSSSGTGLGELFF.

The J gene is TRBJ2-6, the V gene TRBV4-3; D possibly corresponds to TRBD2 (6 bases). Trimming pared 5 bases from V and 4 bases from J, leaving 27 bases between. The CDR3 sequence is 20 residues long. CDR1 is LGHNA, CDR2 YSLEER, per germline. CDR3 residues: CASSSHINRAGRSGANVLTF. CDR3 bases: TGCGCCAGCAGCAGTCACATCAACCGGGCCGGGAGATCCGGGGCCAACGTCCTGACTTTC.

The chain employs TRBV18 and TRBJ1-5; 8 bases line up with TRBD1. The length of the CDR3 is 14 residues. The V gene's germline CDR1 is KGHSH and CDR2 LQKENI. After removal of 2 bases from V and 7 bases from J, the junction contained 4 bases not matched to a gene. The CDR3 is CASSPTGGGQPQHF. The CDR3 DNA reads TGTGCCAGCTCACCAACAGGGGGGGGCCAGCCCCAGCATTTT.

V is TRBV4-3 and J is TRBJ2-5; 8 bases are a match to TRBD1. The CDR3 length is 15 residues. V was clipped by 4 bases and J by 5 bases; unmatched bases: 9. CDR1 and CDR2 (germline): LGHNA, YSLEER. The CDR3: CASSRSRGLGETQYF. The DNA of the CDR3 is TGCGCCAGCAGCCGCTCCAGGGGGCTCGGGGAGACCCAGTACTTC.